Each of the 8 T cell receptor beta chains below was sequenced from the same sample in a study of T cells in Graves' hyperthyroidism and ophthalmopathy (dated by TCRdb to about 2019). The protocol used for the library was multiplex PCR. Sequencer: Illumina HiSeq 2000. The TCR beta CDR3 regions were amplified from the RNA transcripts. The TCR CDR3 was subjected to a first round of RT-PCR using the HTBI primer set and the Qiagen OneStep RT-PCR kit. TCRdb's own reprocessing of the public reads used fastp at Q25 and MiXCR and kept productive beta chains. Rows with a matching CDR3 protein are joined into one entry that keeps the most common DNA and genes. The sample table records hundreds of thousands of distinct CDR3 sequences; just under 45% of these occur just once. Under 8.5% of the sample goes to the ten largest clones. Sequencing input: peripheral blood or thyroid tissue (not recorded which). These receptors came from an adult man with Graves' disease, either hyperthyroidism or ophthalmopathy (not recorded which).

The rearrangement uses TRBV29-1 and TRBJ1-2, with D possibly being TRBD1 (6 bases). V lost 3 bases and J lost 1, with 9 bases in between. The CDR3 covers 13 residues. Germline values: CDR1 SQVTM, CDR2 ANQGSEA. The CDR3: CSVELGGNYGYTF. CDR3 DNA: TGCAGCGTTGAGTTAGGGGGTAACTATGGCTACACCTTC.

The chain recombines TRBV6-5 with TRBJ2-7; 10 bases are a match to TRBD2. Trimming cost V 3 bases and J 5 bases; bases outside gene matches: 16. The CDR3 sequence is 18 residues long. CDR1 and CDR2 (germline): MNHEY, SVGAGI. The CDR3 loop reads CASSYPKSGRAPENEQYF. In DNA, the CDR3 is TGTGCCAGCAGTTATCCGAAAAGCGGGAGGGCCCCAGAGAACGAGCAGTACTTC.

A few counts support this clonotype. V usage is TRBV5-1 and J usage is TRBJ1-5; weak D call: TRBD1 (6 bases). V gave up 5 bases and J gave up 1 base, with 13 bases separating them. This CDR3 has 15 amino acids. Germline values: CDR1 SGHRS, CDR2 YFSETQ. This CDR3 reads CASRPTGTSNQPQHF. Written as DNA, the CDR3 is TGCGCCAGCAGACCGACAGGAACAAGCAATCAGCCCCAGCATTTT.

This clonotype has more than one count but fewer than ten. The chain has TRBV7-9 and TRBJ2-7, with D perhaps matching TRBD1 or TRBD2 (5 bases each). The CDR3 consists of 14 residues. Trimming left V 3 bases short and J 5 bases short, with 14 bases between. From germline, CDR1 is SEHNR and CDR2 FQNEAQ (reference sequence). CDR3 loop: CASSLLGVGNEQYF. The CDR3 DNA follows: TGTGCCAGCAGCTTGTTGGGGGTTGGGAACGAGCAGTACTTC.

This clonotype was recorded a few times. The V call is TRBV29-1, the J call TRBJ2-7; tentatively, D is TRBD2 (6 bases). Trimming took off 3 bases at V and 4 bases at J, with 19 bases between the two ends. The CDR3 contains 15 residues. Germline V gene lookup returns CDR1 SQVTM and CDR2 ANQGSEA. The CDR3 region has the DNA TGCAGCGTTGATAAGTTATCAGCGGGCCCTTACGAGCAGTACTTC. It encodes CSVDKLSAGPYEQYF.

This clonotype was picked up many times. The chain has TRBV5-1 and TRBJ1-2, with D possibly being TRBD1 (5 bases). Trimming shortened V by 0 bases and J by 6 bases, and 12 bases separated the two germline ends. Germline CDR1 and CDR2: SGHRS and YFSETQ. The length of the CDR3 is 14 residues. CDR3 in DNA: TGCGCCAGCAGCTTGGAAGGAAGAGGGGATGGCTACACCTTC. Its protein product is CASSLEGRGDGYTF.

The gene calls are TRBV20-1 and TRBJ1-5, with D possibly TRBD1 on 5 matching bases. CDR1 DFQATT and CDR2 SNEGSKA come from the germline V gene (reference sequence). The CDR3 runs to 12 residues. Between the trimmed V and J ends, which lost 5 bases and 7 bases, there was a span of 12 bases. The CDR3 spells CSAQGAQQPQHF. The CDR3 nucleotides read TGCAGTGCTCAAGGGGCCCAACAGCCCCAGCATTTT.

V is TRBV12-3 or TRBV12-4 and J is TRBJ2-7; TRBD1 or TRBD2 may be the D gene (5 bases each). The CDR3 has 13 amino acids. V shed 5 bases and J shed 5 bases, with 13 bases lying between them. The CDR3 protein is CASSPVGPHEQYF. The CDR3 region has the DNA TGTGCCAGCAGTCCCGTGGGACCCCACGAGCAGTACTTC.